Here is one T cell receptor beta chain with its context. Its antigen remains unidentified. The record has no base qualities; no much larger clone is one base away. In this study, focal radiation therapy paired with CTLA-4 blockade (ipilimumab) was tested in patients who had chemo-refractory metastatic non-small-cell lung cancer. The V end loses 4 bases and the J end loses 0 bases, and a stretch of 7 bases separates them. As encoded in the germline V gene, CDR1 is SGHVS while CDR2 is FNYEAQ. The CDR3 numbers 13 residues from cysteine through phenylalanine. CDR3 DNA is the only sequence kept; it has 39 bases, read in frame from the first base. This sample was taken from a study of radiotherapy plus CTLA-4 blockade in lung cancer (dated by TCRdb to the late 2010s). Broadly, across the study: Among enrolled patients, roughly 17% had an objective response and 31% reached disease control. Here is what the overall study found, with its caveats: The strongest predictors of response, as reported, were early dynamic changes in blood T cell clones along with a rise in serum interferon-beta after radiation. After treatment with radiotherapy and ipilimumab, TCR clones that came from tumors expanded in the peripheral blood.

Libraries were prepared through the immunoSEQ multiplex PCR assay. As stored in TCRdb, this immuneACCESS dataset retains in-frame rearrangements with V and J assigned. A fraction of the clones does not appear; measured against another copy, unresolved V genes explain less than half of the discrepancy, and the remainder lacks a known reason. In all, the sample holds 100,000 to 150,000 clones, and just under 90% of those were seen once. Just under 7% of the sample rests with the top ten. The clonotype was recovered from a human donor with non-small cell lung cancer that progressed on radiotherapy plus ipilimumab. Here the sequenced sample was peripheral blood, taken from a patient treated with radiotherapy plus ipilimumab. The V and J segments used are TRBV7-6 and TRBJ2-7; the D gene cannot be named for sure. CDR3 region: CASSWHSSYEQYF. The DNA sequence is as follows: TGTGCCAGCAGCTGGCATAGCTCCTACGAGCAGTACTTC.